This is a list of T cell receptor beta chains from one sample in a study of blood T cell repertoires in COVID-19. Clones were read by immunoSEQ multiplex PCR, and TCRdb kept only the in-frame ones, dropping some. The data contain 200,000 to 300,000 clones, approximately 80% of them singletons. Specimen: peripheral blood. The receptors were gathered from a woman aged 60-75 years with active or convalescent COVID-19. The CDR3 runs from the conserved cysteine through the conserved F or W. D genes are given only for firm matches. The size of a clone is reported for some rows only, either as once, few or many, or as a class for expanded clones.

TRBJ1-2	TRBV6-5	TRBD1	.	CASSGTGGWYGYTF	TGTGCCAGCTCCGGGACAGGGGGCTGGTATGGCTACACCTTC
TRBJ2-3	TRBV28	.	.	CASSPQSGADTQYF	TGTGCCAGCAGTCCCCAATCAGGGGCAGATACGCAGTATTTT
TRBJ2-3	TRBV19	TRBD1	.	CASSLLGQAEDTQYF	TGTGCCAGTAGTCTTCTGGGACAGGCTGAGGATACGCAGTATTTT
TRBJ2-7	TRBV10-3	.	.	CAISSSLAFSSYEQYF	TGTGCCATCAGTTCCTCTCTAGCGTTTAGCTCCTACGAGCAGTACTTC
TRBJ1-3	TRBV9	TRBD1	.	CASSPRTGWNSGNTIYF	TGTGCCAGCAGCCCACGGACAGGCTGGAACTCTGGAAACACCATATATTTT
TRBJ2-5	TRBV6-1	.	.	CASSERMRLWETQYF	TGTGCCAGCAGTGAACGTATGAGGTTGTGGGAGACCCAGTACTTC
TRBJ2-1	TRBV12-3/TRBV12-4	.	.	CASSFGTKEQFF	TGTGCCAGCAGTTTTGGCACGAAGGAGCAGTTCTTC
TRBJ2-3	TRBV30	TRBD1	.	CAWSALGQGSSTDTQYF	TGTGCCTGGAGCGCCCTCGGACAGGGATCTAGCACAGATACGCAGTATTTT
TRBJ1-4	TRBV30	TRBD1	once	CAWSGDAPGQGNEKLFF	TGTGCCTGGAGTGGGGACGCTCCGGGACAGGGGAATGAAAAACTGTTTTTT
TRBJ1-1	TRBV6-6	.	.	CASSYDLRRAFF	TGTGCCAGCAGTTACGATTTGAGGAGGGCTTTCTTT
TRBJ2-3	TRBV3-1/TRBV3-2	.	.	CASSPQPGVGPDTQYF	TGTGCCAGCAGCCCTCAACCAGGGGTGGGCCCAGATACGCAGTATTTT
TRBJ1-2	TRBV7-9	TRBD1	once	CASSDRANYGYTF	TGTGCCAGCAGCGACAGGGCTAACTATGGCTACACCTTC
TRBJ2-7	TRBV7-9	TRBD1	.	CASRIQGTSEQYF	TGTGCCAGCAGGATACAGGGGACGAGCGAGCAGTACTTC
TRBJ2-2	TRBV30	.	.	CAWSPPTWDLRGTGELFF	TGTGCCTGGAGTCCCCCCACGTGGGACCTAAGGGGGACCGGGGAGCTGTTTTTT
TRBJ2-7	TRBV1	.	.	CTSSQRPPTLLAGGPNEQYF	TGCACCAGCAGCCAAAGACCACCAACCCTTCTAGCGGGAGGGCCTAACGAGCAGTACTTC
TRBJ1-1	TRBV5-1	TRBD1	once	CASSSRDRGYTEAFF	TGCGCCAGCAGCTCCCGGGACAGGGGGTACACTGAAGCTTTCTTT
TRBJ2-5	TRBV29-1	TRBD2	.	CSVAAGEETQYF	TGCAGCGTTGCAGCGGGAGAGGAGACCCAGTACTTC
TRBJ2-3	TRBV24-1	TRBD2	.	CACSAGPTDTQYF	TGTGCCTGCTCAGCGGGGCCCACAGATACGCAGTATTTT
TRBJ1-5	TRBV28	.	few	CASSRMGGLGNQPQHF	TGTGCCAGCAGTCGAATGGGGGGTCTAGGCAATCAGCCCCAGCATTTT
TRBJ1-6	TRBV10-3	TRBD1	many	CAISVQGADNSPLHF	TGTGCCATCAGTGTACAGGGGGCAGATAATTCACCCCTCCACTTT
TRBJ1-5	TRBV28	.	.	CASSISRQPQHF	TGTGCCAGCAGTATCTCCCGTCAGCCCCAGCATTTT
TRBJ1-3	TRBV6-5	.	.	CASSLGRVAGNTIYF	TGTGCCAGCAGTTTAGGCAGGGTGGCTGGAAACACCATATATTTT
TRBJ2-7	TRBV19	.	.	CASRGTGSSYEQYF	TGTGCCAGCCGCGGTACAGGGTCCTCCTACGAGCAGTACTTC
TRBJ1-1	TRBV28	TRBD1	once	CASHLRPGTGNTEAFF	TGTGCCAGCCACTTAAGACCCGGGACAGGGAACACTGAAGCTTTCTTT
TRBJ1-4	TRBV30	.	.	CACWSSQGREKLFF	TGTGCCTGTTGGTCTTCCCAGGGGAGAGAAAAACTGTTTTTT
TRBJ1-5	TRBV19	.	.	CASSPGDNQPQHF	TGTGCCAGTAGCCCAGGGGACAATCAGCCCCAGCATTTT
TRBJ1-2	TRBV4-1	.	once	CASSQGQGLSGYTF	TGCGCCAGCAGCCAAGGCCAGGGTCTATCTGGCTACACCTTC
TRBJ2-1	TRBV4-2	.	.	CASSQELLGASYNEQFF	TGTGCCAGCAGCCAAGAATTGCTGGGGGCGTCTTACAATGAGCAGTTCTTC
TRBJ2-1	TRBV5-1	TRBD2	.	CASSSGLAGVYNEQFF	TGCGCCAGCAGCTCAGGACTAGCGGGAGTCTACAATGAGCAGTTCTTC
TRBJ1-1	TRBV2	TRBD1	.	CASRTGTYTEAFF	TGTGCCAGCAGGACAGGGACATACACTGAAGCTTTCTTT
TRBJ2-7	TRBV19	TRBD2	.	CASSIMASGEQWEQYF	TGTGCCAGTAGTATTATGGCGAGCGGGGAGCAATGGGAGCAGTACTTC
TRBJ2-1	TRBV7-2	TRBD2	.	CASSWGLAGGWDPNEQFF	TGTGCCAGCAGCTGGGGACTAGCGGGGGGATGGGACCCCAATGAGCAGTTCTTC
TRBJ1-1	TRBV27	.	.	CASSVQPGSRRRDTEAFF	TGTGCCAGCAGTGTCCAACCGGGCAGCAGAAGGAGGGACACTGAAGCTTTCTTT
TRBJ2-3	TRBV3-1/TRBV3-2	TRBD2	.	CASSLGLARDTDTQYF	TGTGCCAGCAGCCTCGGACTAGCGCGGGACACAGATACGCAGTATTTT
TRBJ2-3	TRBV7-2	.	.	CASSLNPAVNTDTQYF	TGTGCCAGCAGCTTAAATCCTGCAGTGAACACAGATACGCAGTATTTT
TRBJ2-7	TRBV15	TRBD2	.	CATSRAGGRFYEQYF	TGTGCCACCAGCAGAGCGGGGGGAAGATTCTACGAGCAGTACTTC
TRBJ2-1	TRBV5-1	TRBD2	.	CASSLRGGSSYNEQFF	TGCGCCAGCAGCTTGCGCGGGGGAAGCTCCTACAATGAGCAGTTCTTC
TRBJ1-2	TRBV5-5	TRBD1	.	CASSPQDRAYGYTF	TGTGCCAGCAGCCCCCAGGACAGGGCCTATGGCTACACCTTC
TRBJ1-2	TRBV6-5	.	.	CASRPQGLRYGYTF	TGTGCCAGCAGACCTCAGGGACTTCGCTATGGCTACACCTTC
TRBJ2-7	TRBV27	TRBD2	.	CASSLIPGGEQYF	TGTGCCAGCAGTTTGATACCGGGGGGGGAGCAGTACTTC
TRBJ2-3	TRBV15	TRBD1	.	CATSPNPTGAGDTQYF	TGTGCCACCAGCCCTAACCCGACAGGGGCGGGAGATACGCAGTATTTT
TRBJ2-1	TRBV18	.	.	CASADFNEQFF	TGTGCCAGCGCCGACTTCAATGAGCAGTTCTTC
TRBJ2-5	TRBV10-3	TRBD1	.	CAIRGDRAQETQYF	TGTGCCATACGAGGGGACAGGGCCCAAGAGACCCAGTACTTC
TRBJ1-1	TRBV7-9	.	.	CASSFEGRIDTEAFF	TGTGCCAGCAGCTTTGAGGGAAGGATTGACACTGAAGCTTTCTTT
TRBJ2-7	TRBV13	TRBD1	.	CASSLSPDRAYEQYF	TGTGCCAGCAGCTTGTCCCCGGACAGGGCGTACGAGCAGTACTTC
TRBJ2-1	TRBV6-6	TRBD2	.	CASSPPGGSSYNEQFF	TGTGCCAGCAGTCCCCCGGGAGGTAGCTCCTACAATGAGCAGTTCTTC
TRBJ1-2	TRBV2	TRBD1	.	CASRGGQGSYGYTF	TGTGCCAGCAGGGGGGGACAGGGGAGTTACGGCTACACCTTC
TRBJ2-7	TRBV14	.	few	CASSQEKGAEQYF	TGTGCCAGCAGCCAAGAAAAAGGGGCCGAGCAGTACTTC
TRBJ2-2	TRBV9	TRBD2	.	CASSTRLAGSTGELFF	TGTGCCAGCAGCACCCGACTAGCGGGGAGCACCGGGGAGCTGTTTTTT
TRBJ1-5	TRBV28	TRBD1	.	CASLDRAFTGNFVNQPQHF	TGTGCCAGCTTGGACAGGGCATTCACAGGGAATTTCGTCAATCAGCCCCAGCATTTT
TRBJ1-3	TRBV19	.	.	CASTPEQGPSSGNTIYF	TGTGCCAGTACCCCTGAGCAGGGGCCAAGCTCTGGAAACACCATATATTTT
TRBJ2-7	TRBV18	.	once	CASSPPSRGRYEQYF	TGTGCCAGCTCCCCCCCAAGCAGGGGACGCTACGAGCAGTACTTC
TRBJ2-3	TRBV5-1	.	.	CASSPGLADTQYF	TGCGCCAGCAGCCCAGGACTGGCAGATACGCAGTATTTT
TRBJ2-3	TRBV3-1/TRBV3-2	TRBD2	.	CASSLTSRTDTQYF	TGTGCCAGCAGCCTGACTAGCCGCACAGATACGCAGTATTTT
TRBJ1-1	TRBV5-6	.	.	CASSIGLTNTEAFF	TGTGCCAGCAGCATAGGACTTACGAACACTGAAGCTTTCTTT
TRBJ2-3	TRBV28	TRBD2	.	CASSLTLAGGPDTQYF	TGTGCCAGCAGTTTAACACTAGCGGGGGGGCCGGATACGCAGTATTTT
TRBJ1-2	TRBV28	TRBD1	.	CASNSGAGGLYGYTF	TGTGCCAGCAACTCAGGGGCAGGGGGACTTTATGGCTACACCTTC
TRBJ2-5	TRBV19	TRBD1	.	CASSTGTGEEETQYF	TGTGCCAGTTCTACCGGGACAGGGGAGGAGGAGACCCAGTACTTC